These 20 T cell receptor beta chains were all obtained from the same sample, sequenced in a study of T cell clonotyping in hematopoietic cell transplantation. TCRdb's table, derived via immunoSEQ multiplex PCR, lists solely in-frame clones and lacks some. Found here are approximately 26,000 clones, roughly 91% of them singletons; the top ten hold around 2.1%. The time point was: recipient sample about 28 days before transplant, after cytoreduction. This sample comprised peripheral blood mononuclear cells, obtained before stem cell transplant. Every receptor here comes from a middle-aged man with acute myeloid leukemia. Some clones in this sample may be carry-over from other donors' samples.

The chain has TRBV11-2 and TRBJ2-3; the D is unclear. The V and J ends lost 2 bases and 3 bases respectively, with 9 bases between them. This CDR3 is built from 14 residues. Germline V gene sequence: CDR1 SGHAT, CDR2 FQNNGV. CDR3: CASSLLVTTDTQYF. The DNA for the CDR3 is TGTGCCAGCAGCTTACTAGTTACAACAGATACGCAGTATTTT.

This clone was recorded only once. The rearrangement joins TRBV2 to TRBJ2-2; 7 bases are a match to TRBD1. The trim removed 6 bases at V and 4 bases at J, leaving 8 bases unmatched. The CDR3 has 15 amino acids. Germline CDR1 reads SNHLY; CDR2 reads FYNNEI. CDR3 region: CASSLDRAGTGELFF. In nucleotides, the CDR3 is TGTGCCAGCAGCTTAGACAGGGCAGGCACCGGGGAGCTGTTTTTT.

The J gene is TRBJ1-5, the V gene TRBV7-6; D not certain. The ends were cut back, 4 bases at V and 6 bases at J, with 22 bases in the middle. The CDR3 spans 17 residues. Germline-derived CDR1 and CDR2 are SGHVS and FNYEAQ. CDR3 sequence: CASSSMAAGPNGQPQHF. The CDR3 nucleotides read TGTGCCAGCAGCTCTATGGCGGCGGGCCCTAATGGTCAGCCCCAGCATTTT.

The chain employs TRBV5-1 and TRBJ2-2, with D perhaps given as TRBD1 or TRBD2 (6 bases each). V lost 3 bases and J lost 5, with 23 bases in between. CDR3 size: 18 residues. CDR1 and CDR2 (germline): SGHRS, YFSETQ. CDR3 region: CASSSGWSGQGTTGELFF. The CDR3 nucleotides are TGCGCCAGCAGCTCCGGCTGGTCTGGGCAGGGGACTACCGGGGAGCTGTTTTTT.

V and J are TRBV5-4 and TRBJ2-1; D not resolved. The germline V gene has CDR1 SGHNT and CDR2 YYREEE (reference sequence). CDR3 length: 12 residues. V was shortened by 4 bases and J by 8 bases, with 10 bases between the two germline ends. The CDR3 loop reads CASSLPADEQFF. Here the CDR3 DNA reads TGTGCCAGCAGCCTCCCGGCGGATGAGCAGTTCTTC.

This chain joins TRBV7-6 and TRBJ1-6, with D maybe TRBD1 (5 bases). The CDR3 is 15 residues long. Per the germline V gene, CDR1 is SGHVS and CDR2 is FNYEAQ. V lost 2 bases and J lost 8, with 13 bases in between. The CDR3 sequence is CASSLSVGDDSPLHF. DNA of the CDR3: TGTGCCAGCAGCTTATCGGTAGGGGATGATTCACCCCTCCACTTT.

This rearrangement joins TRBV5-5 to TRBJ1-1; a possible D gene is TRBD1 (5 bases). V lost 4 bases and J lost 1, with 14 bases in between. CDR1 and CDR2 from the germline V gene are SGHKS and YYEKEE (reference sequence). This CDR3 spans 15 amino acids. CDR3 sequence (DNA): TGTGCCAGCAGCCTCGGAGGGGTGGGGAACACTGAAGCTTTCTTT. It yields the protein CASSLGGVGNTEAFF.

The count of this clone is one. The rearrangement joins TRBV19 to TRBJ2-2; D may be TRBD2 (6 bases). The CDR3 spans 13 residues. Germline CDR1 LNHDA, CDR2 SQIVND (reference sequence). V lost 5 bases and J 4 bases, leaving 8 bases between the germline ends. CDR3 coding DNA: TGTGCCAGTAGTTTGGGAGGCACCGGGGAGCTGTTTTTT. It translates to CASSLGGTGELFF.

This clone has only one observation. The chain recombines TRBV4-1 with TRBJ2-7; TRBD2 matches 16 bases. After removal of 3 bases from V and 1 base from J, the junction contained 6 bases not matched to a gene. Germline loops: CDR1 MGHRA, CDR2 YSYEKL. The CDR3 sequence is 18 residues long. CDR3 DNA sequence: TGCGCCAGCAGCCAGGGGACTAGCGGGAGGGCCCTGTCCTACGAGCAGTACTTC. Encoded protein: CASSQGTSGRALSYEQYF.

This chain uses TRBV5-4 with TRBJ2-2; D might be TRBD1 (6 bases). CDR3 length: 19 residues. Germline V gene data show CDR1 as SGHNT and CDR2 as YYREEE (reference sequence). The V end lost 4 bases, the J end lost 4 bases, and 26 bases lay between the germline ends. Here the CDR3 DNA reads TGTGCCAGCAGCGAAACGCACATTAGGACAGTAAGAAGCACCGGGGAGCTGTTTTTT. This translates into CASSETHIRTVRSTGELFF.

Only one count was recorded for this clone. The rearrangement joins TRBV11-2 to TRBJ2-7; TRBD2 is a possible D gene (5 bases). Germline CDR1 SGHAT, CDR2 FQNNGV. The CDR3 has 17 amino acids. V lost 0 bases to trimming and J lost 3 bases, with 18 bases between them. This CDR3 is CASSLDPPLEGSYEQYF. CDR3 in DNA: TGTGCCAGCAGCTTAGATCCGCCACTAGAGGGAAGCTACGAGCAGTACTTC.

This sequence joins TRBV7-3 and TRBJ2-1; 10 nucleotides match TRBD1. Germline V gene sequence: CDR1 SGHTA, CDR2 FQGTGA. With 3 bases clipped from V and 9 bases from J, the junction kept 5 bases outside the gene matches. This CDR3 has 14 residues. For the CDR3, the DNA is TGTGCCAGCAGCTTCCGGGACAGGGGTTCTGAGCAGTTCTTC. This gives the protein CASSFRDRGSEQFF.

This chain joins TRBV7-7 and TRBJ2-7; D is possibly TRBD2 (5 bases). The CDR3 runs 13 residues. Looked up from germline, CDR1 is SSHAT and CDR2 is FNYEAQ (reference sequence). V lost 0 bases to trimming and J lost 5 bases, with 8 bases between them. For the CDR3, the DNA is TGTGCCAGCAGCTTAGCGGGAGCCCACGAGCAGTACTTC. It translates to CASSLAGAHEQYF.

This chain connects TRBV6-5 to TRBJ2-1; D is tentatively TRBD1 or TRBD2 (6 bases each). Germline values: CDR1 MNHEY, CDR2 SVGAGI. This CDR3 is built from 13 residues. Trimming took 2 bases from V and 10 from J, leaving 12 bases between them. CDR3 nucleotide sequence: TGTGCCAGCAGTTACCCGAGGGGGGAAGAGCAGTTCTTC. Encoded protein: CASSYPRGEEQFF.

The chain combines TRBV5-4 with TRBJ2-5, with 8 bases that match TRBD1. CDR1 and CDR2 (germline): SGHNT, YYREEE (reference sequence). This CDR3 comprises 13 residues. Trimming took 4 bases from V and 3 from J; bases not matched to a gene: 2. CDR3 nucleotide sequence: TGTGCCAGCAGCCTGGACAGGGAAGAGACCCAGTACTTC. Its translation is CASSLDREETQYF.

The V and J genes are TRBV19 and TRBJ1-3; D unclear. V was shortened by 3 bases and J by 4 bases, with 16 bases between the two germline ends. CDR1 is LNHDA, CDR2 SQIVND, per germline (reference sequence). The CDR3 spans 16 residues. The CDR3 region is CASSMAEPASGNTIYF. The CDR3 bases are TGTGCCAGTAGTATGGCGGAACCTGCATCGGGAAACACCATATATTTT.

The J gene is TRBJ2-5, the V gene TRBV28, with TRBD1 matching over 10 bases. Germline lookup yields CDR1 MDHEN and CDR2 SYDVKM. J lost 2 bases, V lost 6 bases, and 3 bases had no gene match. CDR3 length equals 14 residues. The CDR3 nucleotides read TGTGCCAGCAGGGACAGGGGGGCACAAGAGACCCAGTACTTC. Its protein product is CASRDRGAQETQYF. The entire variable domain, with the rest obtained from reference TRBV28 and TRBJ2-5, is as follows: DVKVTQSSRYLVKRTGEKVFLECVQDMDHENMFWYRQDPGLGLRLIYFSYDVKMKEKGDIPEGYSVSREKKERFSLILESASTNQTSMYLCASRDRGAQETQYFGPGTRLLVL.

This chain uses TRBV14 with TRBJ2-7; 7 bases fit TRBD1. This CDR3 spans 17 amino acids. CDR1 is SGHDN and CDR2 is FVKESK in the germline V gene. The trim removed 1 base at V and 0 bases at J, leaving 9 bases unmatched. The CDR3 region is CASSQVGSQGYSYEQYF. The CDR3 DNA reads as TGTGCCAGCAGCCAAGTTGGATCACAGGGGTACTCCTACGAGCAGTACTTC.

CDR3 loop: CATGGTSHEQYF. DNA for the CDR3: TGTGCCACTGGGGGGACTAGCCACGAGCAGTACTTC. The V gene is TRBV7-9, the J gene TRBJ2-7; TRBD2 matches 9 bases. This CDR3 has 12 residues. CDR1 SEHNR and CDR2 FQNEAQ come from the germline V gene (reference sequence). V was clipped by 10 bases and J by 5 bases; unmatched bases: 6.

The chain is built from TRBV2 and TRBJ1-2, with D tentatively TRBD1 (5 bases). V lost 6 bases, J lost 8 bases, and 13 bases lay in between. The CDR3 consists of 12 residues. CDR1 and CDR2 (germline): SNHLY, FYNNEI. The CDR3 spells CASRGVGGGYTF. The CDR3 nucleotides read TGTGCCAGCAGGGGTGTCGGGGGAGGCTACACCTTC.